The sequence of this T cell receptor beta chain was determined in a study of cytomegalovirus exposure and HLA in healthy donors. Samples came from healthy bone marrow donors. Primers included in the PCR were 60 Vbeta and 13 Jbeta primers. Measured with immunoSEQ multiplex PCR; TCRdb has only the in-frame clones, and not every one. The data show 75,000 to 100,000 clones, 70% to 80% seen once. A few counts support this clone. V shed 4 bases and J shed 3 bases, with 7 bases lying between them. Per germline, CDR1 KGHSH and CDR2 LQKENI. The CDR3 spans 13 residues. The gene calls are TRBV18 and TRBJ1-5, with a weak D call TRBD1 (6 bases). This clonotype was obtained from a man in his forties in good health and CMV-seronegative. The sequencing sample was made of PBMCs. The DNA of the CDR3 is TGTGCCAGCTCACGGGACAACAATCAGCCCCAGCATTTT. Amino acid sequence: CASSRDNNQPQHF.